This T cell receptor beta chain was recovered during a study of blood T cell repertoires in COVID-19. Study-level information: The origin of the acute and convalescent COVID-19 samples was the United States, Italy and Spain. T cells, B-cell-depleted T cells, or PBMCs supplied cDNA or gDNA.

Per the original data handling: Nucleated cell counts were estimated from reference gene primer amplification. Repertoires were generated with immunoSEQ multiplex PCR, while TCRdb's copy carries only in-frame clones and drops some. V and J calls and clone size come straight from that table; D and trimming were deduced from the DNA. The table has approximately 120,000 clones, approximately 91% seen once. This CDR3 contains 16 residues. Germline loops: CDR1 SGHTA, CDR2 FQGTGA. V lost 3 bases, J lost 0 bases, and 3 bases stayed unmatched. The receptor was isolated from a woman aged 80 or over with acute or convalescent COVID-19. Source material: peripheral blood. The chain links TRBV7-3 to TRBJ2-2, with TRBD2 identical over 8 bases. This chain's CDR3 is CASSFVSGANTGELFF. The DNA of the CDR3 is TGTGCCAGCAGCTTTGTTAGCGGGGCGAACACCGGGGAGCTGTTTTTT.